These T cell receptor beta chains were read from a single sample in a study of blood T cell repertoires in COVID-19. Method: immunoSEQ multiplex PCR; TCRdb's copy keeps in-frame clones and lacks some. The sample lists about 63,000 clones, about four fifths occurring once. The specimen was peripheral blood. All receptors come from a human donor in a cohort sampled during active COVID-19. Each CDR3 is given without its conserved first and last residue.

CDR3 protein: ASSVNRATEAF; J gene: TRBJ1-1; V gene: TRBV6-5
CDR3 protein: ASSSWTGSSYEQY; J gene: TRBJ2-7; V gene: TRBV5-6
CDR3 protein: ASSPRGGSIGELF; J gene: TRBJ2-2; V gene: TRBV7-7
CDR3 protein: ASGPLASGGGETQY; J gene: TRBJ2-5; V gene: TRBV5-1
CDR3 protein: AREPYQETQY; J gene: TRBJ2-5; V gene: TRBV18
CDR3 protein: ASGSGQDNAIY; J gene: TRBJ1-3; V gene: TRBV12-5
CDR3 protein: ASRDRDGNTIY; J gene: TRBJ1-3; V gene: TRBV6-5
CDR3 protein: ASTTGLWAYGYT; J gene: TRBJ1-2; V gene: TRBV19
CDR3 protein: ASSLMADRHNNEQF; J gene: TRBJ2-1; V gene: TRBV5-1
CDR3 protein: ASSFGHESNSPLH; J gene: TRBJ1-6; V gene: TRBV5-1
CDR3 protein: ASSRDRGITEAF; J gene: TRBJ1-1; V gene: TRBV5-4
CDR3 protein: ASSLMGQGEAF; J gene: TRBJ1-1; V gene: TRBV5-1
CDR3 protein: ASSRTGPAYEQY; J gene: TRBJ2-7; V gene: TRBV5-4
CDR3 protein: SASGPGFREQY; J gene: TRBJ2-7; V gene: TRBV20-1
CDR3 protein: ASSTYRETQY; J gene: TRBJ2-5; V gene: TRBV2
CDR3 protein: ASSENASGNNEQF; J gene: TRBJ2-1; V gene: TRBV10-1
CDR3 protein: ASSQDGAKAQH; J gene: TRBJ1-5; V gene: TRBV3-1/TRBV3-2
CDR3 protein: ASSEVGLAGETQY; J gene: TRBJ2-5; V gene: TRBV2
CDR3 protein: ASSFSLGLGSSHPFYEQY; J gene: TRBJ2-7; V gene: TRBV5-5
CDR3 protein: ASSSPGGYGYT; J gene: TRBJ1-2; V gene: TRBV5-4
CDR3 protein: ASSFGGAGNTIY; J gene: TRBJ1-3; V gene: TRBV27
CDR3 protein: ATSTGGSSENEQF; J gene: TRBJ2-1; V gene: TRBV5-1
CDR3 protein: ASSPGQGHTGELF; J gene: TRBJ2-2; V gene: TRBV7-9
CDR3 protein: ASWEHLLRAEAF; J gene: TRBJ1-1; V gene: TRBV6-5
CDR3 protein: ASSRTGTGNEKLF; J gene: TRBJ1-4; V gene: TRBV5-1
CDR3 protein: ASSYSSSEAGDWTDTQY; J gene: TRBJ2-3; V gene: TRBV6-2/TRBV6-3
CDR3 protein: ASSYRYNSPLH; J gene: TRBJ1-6; V gene: TRBV6-5
CDR3 protein: ASSSGQPYSYEQY; J gene: TRBJ2-7; V gene: TRBV5-4
CDR3 protein: ASSPGDLYNEQF; J gene: TRBJ2-1; V gene: TRBV5-1
CDR3 protein: ASSLGGGESSPLH; J gene: TRBJ1-6; V gene: TRBV7-9
CDR3 protein: ASSSGLARGNEQF; J gene: TRBJ2-1; V gene: TRBV7-7
CDR3 protein: ASRWDRTDYEQY; J gene: TRBJ2-7; V gene: TRBV30
CDR3 protein: ASSSGGDYGYT; J gene: TRBJ1-2; V gene: TRBV7-9
CDR3 protein: ASRPGQGVETQY; J gene: TRBJ2-5; V gene: TRBV6-6
CDR3 protein: SASGSSGSTDTQY; J gene: TRBJ2-3; V gene: TRBV20-1
CDR3 protein: ASSLEAGVSEQY; J gene: TRBJ2-7; V gene: TRBV5-1
CDR3 protein: ASTFLGTGVGYT; J gene: TRBJ1-2; V gene: TRBV3-1/TRBV3-2
CDR3 protein: ASSSGQGSYEQY; J gene: TRBJ2-7; V gene: TRBV7-9
CDR3 protein: ASSPTPAGAGETQY; J gene: TRBJ2-5; V gene: TRBV3-1/TRBV3-2
CDR3 protein: ASSLGIVDRVGKNIQY; J gene: TRBJ2-4; V gene: TRBV5-4
CDR3 protein: ANPDRERGPQH; J gene: TRBJ1-5; V gene: TRBV24-1
CDR3 protein: ASRTSASYEQY; J gene: TRBJ2-7; V gene: TRBV2
CDR3 protein: ASSERMQGSNEQF; J gene: TRBJ2-1; V gene: TRBV6-1
CDR3 protein: ASSPQGPLTEAF; J gene: TRBJ1-1; V gene: TRBV18
CDR3 protein: ASSEPKTTPASYEQY; J gene: TRBJ2-7; V gene: TRBV6-4
CDR3 protein: ASSVGGIKETQY; J gene: TRBJ2-5; V gene: TRBV9
CDR3 protein: ASSPFRTGAGYGYT; J gene: TRBJ1-2; V gene: TRBV28
CDR3 protein: APALACDTQY; J gene: TRBJ2-3; V gene: TRBV21-1
CDR3 protein: ASPILGGGTDTQY; J gene: TRBJ2-3; V gene: TRBV2
CDR3 protein: ASSYAEDTEAF; J gene: TRBJ1-1; V gene: TRBV11-2